This T cell receptor beta chain was sequenced during a study of a mutant IDH1 vaccine in newly diagnosed glioma. The overall study: Treatment recipients were around 62% male and approximately 40% female, and their mean age was roughly 40 years.

The data were produced by immunoSEQ multiplex PCR, yet TCRdb's version contains in-frame clones alone and is incomplete. The repertoire consists of tens of thousands of clones, with roughly 80% occurring once and the leading ten covering roughly 20%. Study conclusions and caveats: Apparently, pseudoprogression bore no relation to changes among the top peripheral T cell clonotypes.

As for time point: baseline, week 1 (first vaccination visit). Specified treatment: pre-vaccination baseline after standard-of-care therapy. Germline-derived CDR1 and CDR2 are SGHVS and FQNEAQ. The ends were cut back, 8 bases at V and 4 bases at J, with 12 bases in the middle. This CDR3 comprises 13 residues. Points on this clone: The target antigen is unknown.

The sequence was obtained from a man younger than 40 with glioma. The sequencing here drew on PBMCs, taken from a glioma patient treated with radiotherapy, temozolomide or both. The V call is TRBV7-8, the J call TRBJ2-1, with TRBD1 as a possible D gene (6 bases). The CDR3 coding sequence is TGTGCCAGCGGGGGCAGTGGATACAATGAGCAGTTCTTC. It specifies CASGGSGYNEQFF.